The 25 T cell receptor beta chains in this list originate from one sample, sequenced in a study of T cell responses to AZD1222 COVID-19 vaccine. Repertoires were generated with immunoSEQ multiplex PCR, while TCRdb's copy carries only in-frame clones and drops some. The sample contains around 88,000 clones, approximately 89% of which appear only once. The sequencing here drew on peripheral blood, taken on day 0 of MenACWY control vaccination. These receptors were obtained from an adult in good health.

CDR3 residues: CASSLQQGLSEKLFF. The CDR3 nucleotides are TGTGCCAGCAGTTTACAACAGGGTCTATCCGAAAAACTGTTTTTT. This chain connects TRBV27 to TRBJ1-4, with D possibly TRBD1 on 6 matching bases. The CDR3 is 15 residues long. The V end lost 2 bases, the J end lost 8 bases, and 15 bases lay between the germline ends. Germline CDR1 is MNHEY and CDR2 is SMNVEV (reference sequence).

The rearrangement links TRBV6-5 to TRBJ1-2; D is possibly TRBD1 (6 bases). The V end was cut by 0 bases, the J end by 4 bases, with 12 bases between. The CDR3 loop spans 15 amino acids. Germline V gene data show CDR1 as MNHEY and CDR2 as SVGAGI. CDR3 sequence reads: CASSYSIWDIYGYTF. CDR3 nucleotides: TGTGCCAGCAGTTACTCGATATGGGACATCTATGGCTACACCTTC.

The gene calls are TRBV12-5 and TRBJ1-2, with 8 bases aligning to TRBD1. Unmatched junction bases numbered 8, after V lost 0 bases and J lost 2 bases. CDR1 and CDR2 (germline): LGHNT, FRNRAP. There are 17 residues in the CDR3. The CDR3 protein is CASGLVDPGDRNYGYTF. As DNA, the CDR3 is TGTGCTAGTGGTTTGGTAGACCCCGGGGACAGGAACTATGGCTACACCTTC.

The rearrangement links TRBV9 to TRBJ1-1; D is undetermined. Per the germline V gene, CDR1 is SGDLS and CDR2 is YYNGEE. The V end was cut by 0 bases, the J end by 8 bases, with 11 bases between. CDR3 length equals 13 residues. The CDR3 sequence: CASSVVIAGEAFF. The CDR3 DNA sequence: TGTGCCAGCAGCGTAGTAATAGCGGGAGAAGCTTTCTTT.

CDR3 nucleotide sequence: TGTGCCAGCAGTTATTCATCACTCCCTCCTGGAAACACCATATATTTT. It specifies CASSYSSLPPGNTIYF. The chain links TRBV6-5 to TRBJ1-3; no reliable D call. Germline CDR1 and CDR2: MNHEY and SVGAGI. V lost 3 bases to trimming and J lost 2 bases, with 14 bases between them. This CDR3 is built from 16 residues.

This chain links TRBV30 with TRBJ1-5; TRBD1 might be the D (6 bases). The CDR3 is 16 residues long. The ends were cut back, 1 base at V and 0 bases at J, with 13 bases in the middle. Looked up from germline, CDR1 is GTSNPN and CDR2 is SVGIG (reference sequence). The CDR3 DNA sequence: TGTGCCTGGAGTGCAAAAACAGGGTATAGCAATCAGCCCCAGCATTTT. This codes for CAWSAKTGYSNQPQHF.

This chain connects TRBV6-2 or TRBV6-3 to TRBJ1-1, with D possibly matching TRBD1 (6 bases). The CDR3 consists of 15 residues. Trimming pared 2 bases from V and 3 bases from J, leaving 13 bases between. Per the germline V gene, CDR1 is MNHEY and CDR2 is SVGEGT. CDR3 nucleotides: TGTGCCAGCAGTTACAGGACAGCTTCACACACTGAAGCTTTCTTT. It specifies CASSYRTASHTEAFF.

The chain is built from TRBV7-2 and TRBJ2-3, with 7 bases that match TRBD2. With 1 base clipped from V and 3 bases from J, the junction kept 16 bases outside the gene matches. Germline V gives CDR1 SGHTA, CDR2 FQGNSA. This CDR3 region has 19 residues. The DNA for the CDR3 is TGTGCCAGCAGCTTAGTTGGCCCCGGACTAGTCGGAGGGACAGATACGCAGTATTTT. Amino acids: CASSLVGPGLVGGTDTQYF.

The chain has TRBV10-2 and TRBJ2-3; TRBD2 matches at 16 bases. V shed 3 bases and J 4 bases; nucleotides not matched to a gene: 10. CDR3 length: 19 amino acids. Germline V gene data show CDR1 as WSHSY and CDR2 as SAAADI. CDR3 region: CASSERAGTSGGASDTQYF. As DNA, the CDR3 is TGCGCCAGCAGTGAACGGGCCGGGACTAGCGGGGGGGCATCAGATACGCAGTATTTT.

The genes are TRBV5-5 and TRBJ1-4; D not certain. CDR3 length: 14 residues. CDR1 is SGHKS, CDR2 YYEKEE, per germline (reference sequence). Trimming stripped 7 bases from V and 0 bases from J, with 10 bases between. The CDR3 loop is CASGRPATNEKLFF. The CDR3 nucleotides read TGTGCCAGCGGTCGACCTGCAACTAATGAAAAACTGTTTTTT.

The chain combines TRBV7-7 with TRBJ2-3; D possibly corresponds to TRBD2 (6 bases). The germline V gene encodes CDR1 SSHAT and CDR2 FNYEAQ (reference sequence). This CDR3 has 15 residues. V was clipped by 1 base and J by 6 bases, with 14 bases between them. CDR3 sequence (DNA): TGTGCCAGCAGCTTAGGACTAGGGGCGTCCGATACGCAGTATTTT. Translating gives CASSLGLGASDTQYF.

The rearrangement joins TRBV6-5 to TRBJ2-2; either TRBD1 or TRBD2 may supply D (6 bases each). Per germline, CDR1 MNHEY and CDR2 SVGAGI. The germline V and J ends were trimmed by 0 bases and 2 bases, with 10 bases remaining between them. This CDR3 region has 16 residues. The DNA of the CDR3 is TGTGCCAGCAGTTACTCTCCGGGGGCAAACACCGGGGAGCTGTTTTTT. Encoded protein: CASSYSPGANTGELFF.

The J gene is TRBJ2-5, the V gene TRBV6-5; TRBD1 might be the D (5 bases). This CDR3 region has 14 residues. V lost 4 bases, J lost 5 bases, and 14 bases lay in between. Germline-derived CDR1 and CDR2 are MNHEY and SVGAGI. CDR3: CASSFQGEEETQYF. The CDR3 DNA follows: TGTGCCAGCAGTTTTCAGGGTGAGGAGGAGACCCAGTACTTC.

The chain employs TRBV25-1 and TRBJ1-1; D may be TRBD1 (5 bases). Trimming pared 7 bases from V and 8 bases from J, leaving 14 bases between. Germline CDR1 reads MGHDK; CDR2 reads SYGVNS. The CDR3 extends over 12 amino acids. CDR3: CASNFEGREAFF. The DNA of the CDR3 is TGTGCCAGCAACTTCGAGGGGAGAGAAGCTTTCTTT.

The chain uses TRBV11-1 and TRBJ1-1; D is ambiguous. The CDR3 covers 15 residues. The germline gives CDR1 SGHAT, CDR2 FQDESV (reference sequence). V lost 2 bases to trimming and J lost 5 bases, with 15 bases between them. The CDR3 region is CASSLYSGSETEAFF. In DNA, the CDR3 is TGTGCCAGCAGCTTATATTCAGGTTCAGAGACTGAAGCTTTCTTT.

The CDR3 here is CASSRRQGASNYGYTF. The CDR3 DNA follows: TGTGCCAGCAGCCGTCGACAGGGCGCGTCTAACTATGGCTACACCTTC. This chain joins TRBV28 and TRBJ1-2; 7 bases map to TRBD1. V shed 6 bases, J shed 0 bases, and the junction held 10 bases outside the gene matches. This CDR3 spans 16 amino acids. CDR1 is MDHEN, CDR2 SYDVKM, per germline.

This clone was detected a few times. This chain uses TRBV4-1 with TRBJ2-2; 10 bases match TRBD1. The germline CDR1 and CDR2 sequences are MGHRA and YSYEKL. Unmatched junction bases numbered 17, after V lost 3 bases and J lost 4 bases. This CDR3 comprises 20 residues. As DNA, the CDR3 is TGCGCCAGCAGCCATAAGGGGGGACAGGGGATTTCGCGAGGCACCGGGGAGCTGTTTTTT. Translating it yields CASSHKGGQGISRGTGELFF.

The chain recombines TRBV27 with TRBJ1-3; D unresolved. Germline-derived CDR1 and CDR2 are MNHEY and SMNVEV (reference sequence). The CDR3 covers 15 residues. V was clipped by 2 bases and J by 0 bases, with 8 bases between them. As DNA, the CDR3 is TGTGCCAGCAGTTTAGCGCCGTACTCTGGAAACACCATATATTTT. Translated: CASSLAPYSGNTIYF.

The chain couples TRBV27 to TRBJ1-4; D is perhaps TRBD1 (5 bases). Deletions cut 6 bases from V and 8 bases from J, with 13 bases between. CDR3 length: 13 amino acids. Per germline, CDR1 MNHEY and CDR2 SMNVEV (reference sequence). The CDR3 nucleotides are TGTGCCAGCAGCCCTGGGACGCTGGAAAAACTGTTTTTT. It translates to CASSPGTLEKLFF. Drawing the rest from reference TRBV27 and TRBJ1-4, the complete variable domain is EAQVTQNPRYLITVTGKKLTVTCSQNMNHEYMSWYRQDPGLGLRQIYYSMNVEVTDKGDVPEGYKVSRKEKRNFPLILESPSPNQTSLYFCASSPGTLEKLFFGSGTQLSVL.

The chain combines TRBV29-1 with TRBJ2-7, with no clear D. Germline CDR1 reads SQVTM; CDR2 reads ANQGSEA. The CDR3 runs to 13 residues. Trimming took 5 bases from V and 5 from J, leaving 16 bases between them. The CDR3 DNA sequence: TGCAGCGTTAGCGTCTTAGAGGTCGACGAGCAGTACTTC. Residues: CSVSVLEVDEQYF.

This chain connects TRBV3-1 (or the pseudogene TRBV3-2) to TRBJ1-6; tentative D call: TRBD1 (5 bases). CDR1 and CDR2 (germline): LGHDT, YNNKEL (reference sequence). There are 14 residues in the CDR3. The ends were cut back, 4 bases at V and 8 bases at J, with 12 bases in the middle. DNA of the CDR3: TGTGCCAGCAGCCCCTGGGGGGGTTATTCACCCCTCCACTTT. It encodes CASSPWGGYSPLHF.

This clone was found a few times. The V call is TRBV4-1, the J call TRBJ2-1; 7 bases fit TRBD1. Germline V gene data show CDR1 as MGHRA and CDR2 as YSYEKL. Trimming at V came to 2 bases and at J to 7 bases, leaving 8 bases not matched to a gene. This CDR3 is built from 15 residues. The CDR3, as DNA: TGCGCCAGCAGCCAAAATCACAGGGGCGGGAATGAGCAGTTCTTC. Amino acid sequence: CASSQNHRGGNEQFF.

The chain uses TRBV19 and TRBJ2-1; 8 nucleotides align to TRBD2. The CDR3 is 18 residues long. The ends lost 4 bases at V and 9 bases at J; junction bases unmatched: 20. Germline lookup yields CDR1 LNHDA and CDR2 SQIVND (reference sequence). The CDR3 nucleotides read TGTGCCAGTAGTAGTGACAACTCCGGGACTAGGGTATATACTGAGCAGTTCTTC. Its protein is CASSSDNSGTRVYTEQFF.

This chain links TRBV2 with TRBJ2-7; D is perhaps TRBD1 (6 bases). CDR1 is SNHLY and CDR2 is FYNNEI in the germline V gene. The CDR3 totals 18 residues. V was clipped by 6 bases and J by 1 base, with 25 bases between them. CDR3 protein: CASSPSYTGPNGSYEQYF. The DNA of the CDR3 is TGTGCCAGCAGCCCATCCTATACAGGGCCAAACGGGTCCTACGAGCAGTACTTC.

The chain employs TRBV24-1 and TRBJ2-2; a weak D match, TRBD1 (6 bases). This CDR3 is built from 15 residues. V was clipped by 3 bases and J by 4 bases, with 11 bases between them. The V gene's germline CDR1 is KGHDR and CDR2 SFDVKD. In DNA, the CDR3 is TGTGCCACCAGTGATCCCGGACAGCTCACCGGGGAGCTGTTTTTT. This codes for CATSDPGQLTGELFF.